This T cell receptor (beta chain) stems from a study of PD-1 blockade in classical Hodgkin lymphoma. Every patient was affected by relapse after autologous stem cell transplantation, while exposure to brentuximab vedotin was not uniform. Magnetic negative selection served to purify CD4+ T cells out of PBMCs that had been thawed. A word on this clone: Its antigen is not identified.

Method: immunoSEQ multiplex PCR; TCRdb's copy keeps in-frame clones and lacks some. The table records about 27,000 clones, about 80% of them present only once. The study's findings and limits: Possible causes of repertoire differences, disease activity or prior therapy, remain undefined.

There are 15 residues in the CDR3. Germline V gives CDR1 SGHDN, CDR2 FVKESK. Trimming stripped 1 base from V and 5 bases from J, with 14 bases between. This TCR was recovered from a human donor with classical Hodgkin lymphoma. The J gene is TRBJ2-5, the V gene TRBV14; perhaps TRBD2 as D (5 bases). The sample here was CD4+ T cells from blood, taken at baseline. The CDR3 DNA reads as TGTGCCAGCAGCCAAGCCGGGCTAGCCCGGGAGACCCAGTACTTC. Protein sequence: CASSQAGLARETQYF.